This TCR beta chain was sequenced in a study of T-cell memory formation after mild COVID-19. Looking at the study overall: Largely, TCR clusters stayed within a single donor. Study findings and constraints: There were some responding clones in pre-infection memory, which suggested that cross-reactive memory had joined.

The table lists this clonotype with a few counts. Its antigen is unidentified. One entry per CDR3 protein results from TCRdb running MiXCR on the 5' RACE reads. The sample lists 65,000 to 100,000 distinct CDR3 sequences, more than 10% occurring once. The sequenced material came from PBMCs or a T cell subset sorted from them (not recorded which). The receptor was isolated from a man between 18 and 29 years old who had mild COVID-19 (a few samples of this study predate the infection). Cell type and time point are not known.

CDR3 DNA: TGTGCCAGCAGCTTGGCGCCCGGGACAGGGCGATACAATGAGCAGTTCTTC. It translates to CASSLAPGTGRYNEQFF. The V and J genes are TRBV5-6 and TRBJ2-1; 9 bases map to TRBD1. Trimming at V came to 0 bases and at J to 4 bases, leaving 8 bases not matched to a gene. The germline CDR1 and CDR2 sequences are SGHDT and YYEEEE. This CDR3 is 17 amino acids long.